These T cell receptor beta chains were read from a single sample in a study of T cell changes during pregnancy in multiple sclerosis. Sequenced by immunoSEQ multiplex PCR; TCRdb stores in-frame clones only, minus some. The table records 50,000 or so clones, about 90% of them present only once. Specimen: CD4+ T cells from peripheral blood mononuclear cells, collected after pregnancy. The receptors were gathered from a female donor with multiple sclerosis, enrolled in a pregnancy study. CDR3s include the opening cysteine and the closing phenylalanine or tryptophan. D genes are given only for firm matches. The size field is filled for only some rows; it gives once, few, many or a size class.

v_gene: TRBV20-1
j_gene: TRBJ2-3
d_gene: TRBD2
len: 11
abundance: NA
CDR3aa: CSATLANTQYF
CDR3nt: TGCAGTGCTACACTAGCGAATACGCAGTATTTT

v_gene: TRBV2
j_gene: TRBJ1-1
d_gene: TRBD1
len: 13
abundance: NA
CDR3aa: CASGGTGDTEAFF
CDR3nt: TGTGCCAGCGGAGGGACAGGGGACACTGAAGCTTTCTTT

v_gene: TRBV6-1
j_gene: TRBJ1-1
d_gene: NA
len: 12
abundance: NA
CDR3aa: CASRRVNTEAFF
CDR3nt: TGTGCCAGCAGACGGGTGAACACTGAAGCTTTCTTT

v_gene: TRBV27
j_gene: TRBJ2-7
d_gene: NA
len: 14
abundance: NA
CDR3aa: CASSSRRGPGEQYF
CDR3nt: TGTGCCAGCAGTTCCCGCCGAGGGCCGGGCGAGCAGTACTTC

v_gene: TRBV14
j_gene: TRBJ2-1
d_gene: NA
len: 16
abundance: NA
CDR3aa: CASSQDYGVPNNEQFF
CDR3nt: TGTGCCAGCAGCCAAGATTACGGGGTTCCCAACAATGAGCAGTTCTTC

v_gene: TRBV2
j_gene: TRBJ1-1
d_gene: NA
len: 16
abundance: NA
CDR3aa: CASSVVGGHLNTEAFF
CDR3nt: TGTGCCAGCAGCGTCGTTGGGGGACACTTGAACACTGAAGCTTTCTTT

v_gene: TRBV28
j_gene: TRBJ2-7
d_gene: TRBD1
len: 15
abundance: NA
CDR3aa: CASRDGQGFSYEQYF
CDR3nt: TGTGCCAGCAGGGACGGACAGGGCTTCTCCTACGAGCAGTACTTC

v_gene: TRBV4-2
j_gene: TRBJ1-2
d_gene: NA
len: 15
abundance: NA
CDR3aa: CASSQGGPASYGYTF
CDR3nt: TGTGCCAGCAGTCAAGGGGGGCCAGCCTCCTATGGCTACACCTTC

v_gene: TRBV4-2
j_gene: TRBJ2-7
d_gene: NA
len: 15
abundance: NA
CDR3aa: CASSQDPAGDYEQYF
CDR3nt: TGTGCCAGCAGCCAAGATCCGGCAGGGGACTACGAGCAGTACTTC

v_gene: TRBV27
j_gene: TRBJ2-7
d_gene: TRBD1
len: 16
abundance: once
CDR3aa: CASSRRQGARSYEQYF
CDR3nt: TGTGCCAGCAGCCGACGACAGGGGGCAAGGTCCTACGAGCAGTACTTC

v_gene: TRBV7-3
j_gene: TRBJ2-3
d_gene: NA
len: 15
abundance: once
CDR3aa: CASSLTFAGTDTQYF
CDR3nt: TGTGCCAGCAGCTTAACGTTTGCGGGAACAGATACGCAGTATTTT

v_gene: TRBV7-2
j_gene: TRBJ2-3
d_gene: NA
len: 18
abundance: NA
CDR3aa: CASSPHGGRRGLTDTQYF
CDR3nt: TGTGCCAGCAGCCCCCACGGGGGGAGGCGGGGGCTCACAGATACGCAGTATTTT

v_gene: TRBV6-6
j_gene: TRBJ1-1
d_gene: NA
len: 13
abundance: NA
CDR3aa: CASSYILGAPAFF
CDR3nt: TGTGCCAGCAGTTATATCCTGGGGGCTCCAGCTTTCTTT

v_gene: TRBV19
j_gene: TRBJ2-2
d_gene: TRBD2
len: 16
abundance: NA
CDR3aa: CASTTSGSVNTGELFF
CDR3nt: TGTGCCAGTACCACTAGCGGGAGCGTCAACACCGGGGAGCTGTTTTTT